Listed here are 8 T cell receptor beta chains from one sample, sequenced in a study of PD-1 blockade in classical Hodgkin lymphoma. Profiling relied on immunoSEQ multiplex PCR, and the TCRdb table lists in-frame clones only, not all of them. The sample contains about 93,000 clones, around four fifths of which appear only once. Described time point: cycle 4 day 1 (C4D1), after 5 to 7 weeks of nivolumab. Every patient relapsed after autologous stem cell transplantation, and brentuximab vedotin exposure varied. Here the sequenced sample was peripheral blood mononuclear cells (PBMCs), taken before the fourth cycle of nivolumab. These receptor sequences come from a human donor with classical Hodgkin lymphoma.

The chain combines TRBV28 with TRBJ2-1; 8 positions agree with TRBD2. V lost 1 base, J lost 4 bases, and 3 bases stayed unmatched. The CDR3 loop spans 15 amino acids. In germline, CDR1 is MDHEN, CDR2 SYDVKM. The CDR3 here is CASSLLLAAYNEQFF. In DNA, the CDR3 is TGTGCCAGCAGTTTATTACTAGCGGCTTACAATGAGCAGTTCTTC. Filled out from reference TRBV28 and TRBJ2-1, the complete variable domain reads DVKVTQSSRYLVKRTGEKVFLECVQDMDHENMFWYRQDPGLGLRLIYFSYDVKMKEKGDIPEGYSVSREKKERFSLILESASTNQTSMYLCASSLLLAAYNEQFFGPGTRLTVL.

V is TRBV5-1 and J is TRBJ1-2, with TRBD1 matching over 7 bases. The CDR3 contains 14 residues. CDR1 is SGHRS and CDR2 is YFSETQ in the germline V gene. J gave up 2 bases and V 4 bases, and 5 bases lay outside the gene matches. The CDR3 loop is CASSPQGENYGYTF. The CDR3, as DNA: TGCGCCAGCAGCCCGCAGGGGGAGAACTATGGCTACACCTTC.

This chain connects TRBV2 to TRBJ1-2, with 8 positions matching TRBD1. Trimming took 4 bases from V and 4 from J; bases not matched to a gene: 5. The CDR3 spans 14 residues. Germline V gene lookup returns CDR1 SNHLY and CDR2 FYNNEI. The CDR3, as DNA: TGTGCCAGCAGTGCTACAGACAGGGGCTATGGCTACACCTTC. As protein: CASSATDRGYGYTF.

CDR3 DNA: TGTGCCAGCTCACCATCTGGGGGGCGCACAGATACGCAGTATTTT. Protein sequence: CASSPSGGRTDTQYF. The chain has TRBV18 and TRBJ2-3; D could derive from TRBD1 or TRBD2 (6 bases each). V lost 2 bases, J lost 1 base, and 10 bases lay in between. The germline V gene has CDR1 KGHSH and CDR2 LQKENI. This CDR3 has 15 amino acids. Full variable domain (rest looked up from reference TRBV18 and TRBJ2-3): NAGVMQNPRHLVRRRGQEARLRCSPMKGHSHVYWYRQLPEEGLKFMVYLQKENIIDESGMPKERFSAEFPKEGPSILRIQQVVRGDSAAYFCASSPSGGRTDTQYFGPGTRLTVL.

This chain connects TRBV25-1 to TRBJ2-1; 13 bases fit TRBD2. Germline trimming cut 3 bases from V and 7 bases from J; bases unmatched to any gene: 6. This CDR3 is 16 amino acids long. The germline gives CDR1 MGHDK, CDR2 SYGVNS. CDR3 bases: TGTGCCAGCAGTGACGAACTAGCGGGAGGGCCGAATGAGCAGTTCTTC. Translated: CASSDELAGGPNEQFF.

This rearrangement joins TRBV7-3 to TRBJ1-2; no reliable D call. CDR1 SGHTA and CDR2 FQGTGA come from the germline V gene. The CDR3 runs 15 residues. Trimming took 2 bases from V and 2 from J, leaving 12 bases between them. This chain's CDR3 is CASSLLGPLNYGYTF. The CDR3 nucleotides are TGTGCCAGCAGCTTACTGGGTCCCCTAAACTATGGCTACACCTTC. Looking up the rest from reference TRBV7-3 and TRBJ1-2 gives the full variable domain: GAGVSQTPSNKVTEKGKYVELRCDPISGHTALYWYRQSLGQGPEFLIYFQGTGAADDSGLPNDRFFAVRPEGSVSTLKIQRTERGDSAVYLCASSLLGPLNYGYTFGSGTRLTVV.

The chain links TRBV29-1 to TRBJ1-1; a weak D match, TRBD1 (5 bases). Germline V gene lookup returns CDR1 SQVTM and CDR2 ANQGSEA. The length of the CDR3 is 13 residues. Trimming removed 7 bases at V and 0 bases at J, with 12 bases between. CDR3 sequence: CSAMGRMNTEAFF. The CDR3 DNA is TGCAGCGCTATGGGACGGATGAACACTGAAGCTTTCTTT.

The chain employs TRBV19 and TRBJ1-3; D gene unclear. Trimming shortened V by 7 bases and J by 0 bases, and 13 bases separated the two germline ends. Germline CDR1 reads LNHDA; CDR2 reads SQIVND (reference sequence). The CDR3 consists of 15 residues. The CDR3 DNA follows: TGTGCCAGTAACGAGGGCAGGAGCTCTGGAAACACCATATATTTT. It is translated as CASNEGRSSGNTIYF.